The 20 T cell receptor beta chains reported below all come from one sample, sequenced in a study of spatial heterogeneity in lung cancer (dated by TCRdb to between 2018 and 2021). What this sample's time point label stands for: sample taken at primary tumor resection. TCR sequencing used whole RNA extracted from tumor and nontumor lung tissue, or from cryopreserved PBMC samples, without cell sorting. Receptor libraries were prepared by 5' RACE. The sample was run on a NextSeq 500. The raw public reads went through TCRdb reprocessing: fastp at Q25, MiXCR clone calling, in-frame beta chains kept. All rows with the same CDR3 protein become a single entry with the most common DNA and genes. The sample contains roughly 11,000 distinct CDR3 sequences, roughly 3.9% of them found a single time. The ten largest clones represent about 7.6% of the sample. The input for sequencing was normal lung tissue next to the tumor, taken at surgery. Source of these receptors: a male donor with early-stage non-small cell lung cancer.

A word on this clonotype: Being off target in a library aimed at alpha chains, this beta chain has a size of little meaning. The J gene is TRBJ1-3, the V gene TRBV25-1; 10 bases agree with TRBD1. Trimming at V came to 8 bases and at J to 2 bases, leaving 3 bases not matched to a gene. The germline V gene has CDR1 MGHDK and CDR2 SYGVNS. The CDR3 runs to 14 residues. CDR3 sequence reads: CASSGTGAGNTIYF. The CDR3 DNA sequence: TGTGCCAGCTCCGGGACAGGGGCTGGAAACACCATATATTTT.

This clonotype was counted ten times or more. The library was prepared for alpha chains; this beta chain is a stray read, so its frequency means little. The chain employs TRBV7-6 and TRBJ1-4; D may be TRBD1 (6 bases). The V and J ends lost 4 bases and 10 bases respectively, with 19 bases between them. From germline, CDR1 is SGHVS and CDR2 FNYEAQ. The length of the CDR3 is 15 residues. The CDR3 nucleotides read TGTGCCAGCAGCTCCCCGCGGGGGGCAATTGTAAAACTGTTTTTT. The encoded protein is CASSSPRGAIVKLFF.

This clonotype was detected many times. A library made for alpha chains picked up this beta chain off target, so its size means little. This chain connects TRBV5-4 to TRBJ1-2; D is perhaps TRBD1 (6 bases). Germline CDR1 is SGHNT and CDR2 is YYREEE (reference sequence). The CDR3 spans 14 residues. V was cut by 2 bases and J by 6 bases, with 14 bases left in between. CDR3 DNA sequence: TGTGCCAGCAGCTTCGGACAGCCCCTGGATGGCTACACCTTC. Amino acid sequence: CASSFGQPLDGYTF.

This clonotype was observed many times. This beta chain turned up in a library designed for alpha chains; as an off-target read, its abundance says little. The chain couples TRBV29-1 to TRBJ2-7; 12 positions match TRBD2. The CDR3 totals 13 residues. Looked up from germline, CDR1 is SQVTM and CDR2 is ANQGSEA. The V and J ends lost 4 bases and 4 bases, in that order; junction bases with no gene match: 2. CDR3 coding DNA: TGCAGCGTTGGACTAGCGGGAGCTTACGAGCAGTACTTC. Protein: CSVGLAGAYEQYF.

Judged by abundance, this clonotype is medium-sized (0.01 to 0.1%). A library made for alpha chains picked up this beta chain off target, so its size means little. The J gene is TRBJ2-1, the V gene TRBV6-2 or TRBV6-3; tentatively, D is TRBD2 (5 bases). Trimming took 7 bases from V and 0 from J, leaving 13 bases between them. The CDR3 runs to 15 residues. The germline gives CDR1 MNHEY, CDR2 SVGEGT. In DNA form, the CDR3 reads TGTGCCAGCATTCCCCGGACTCACTCCTACAATGAGCAGTTCTTC. Its protein product is CASIPRTHSYNEQFF.

This clonotype was picked up many times. Because this beta chain is a stray read in a library intended to capture alpha chains, its abundance should not be given much weight. The chain combines TRBV7-9 with TRBJ1-1; TRBD1 might be the D (6 bases). V was trimmed by 3 bases and J by 4 bases, leaving 18 bases between them. The CDR3 has 16 residues. Germline CDR1 SEHNR, CDR2 FQNEAQ (reference sequence). CDR3 nucleotide sequence: TGTGCCAGCAGCTTCGGGGTACAGGGTAAAGGCACTGAAGCTTTCTTT. This encodes CASSFGVQGKGTEAFF. Supplemented by reference TRBV7-9 and TRBJ1-1, the full variable domain reads DTGVSQNPRHKITKRGQNVTFRCDPISEHNRLYWYRQTLGQGPEFLTYFQNEAQLEKSRLLSDRFSAERPKGSFSTLEIQRTEQGDSAMYLCASSFGVQGKGTEAFFGQGTRLTVV.

This clonotype rates as medium-sized (0.01 to 0.1%). This beta chain slipped into a library made for alpha chains as a stray read, so its size is not meaningful. The rearrangement links TRBV28 to TRBJ2-7; weak D call: TRBD1 (6 bases). CDR3 length: 14 amino acids. The V gene lost 6 bases and the J gene lost 4 bases, with 16 bases spanning the gap. CDR1 is MDHEN, CDR2 SYDVKM, per germline. In nucleotides, the CDR3 is TGTGCCAGCAGCCCGACAGGACAAATGTACGAGCAGTACTTC. Residues: CASSPTGQMYEQYF.

This clonotype was observed a handful of times. A library made for alpha chains picked up this beta chain off target, so its size means little. This sequence joins TRBV6-2 or TRBV6-3 and TRBJ2-7; 11 nucleotides line up with TRBD1. The germline CDR1 and CDR2 sequences are MNHEY and SVGEGT. V gave up 2 bases and J gave up 3 bases; unmatched junction bases: 3. This CDR3 is 15 amino acids long. CDR3: CASSYLGQGVYEQYF. In DNA, the CDR3 is TGTGCCAGCAGTTACCTGGGACAGGGGGTCTACGAGCAGTACTTC.

This clonotype was recorded at least ten times. As an off-target read in a library built for alpha chains, this beta chain has a frequency of little significance. This sequence joins TRBV18 and TRBJ1-2; D is undetermined. Per the germline V gene, CDR1 is KGHSH and CDR2 is LQKENI. Trimming removed 4 bases from V and 10 bases from J, with 22 bases in between. The CDR3 totals 15 residues. CDR3 in amino acids: CASSLTAGESPLYTF. DNA of the CDR3: TGTGCCAGCTCACTCACCGCGGGAGAGTCTCCCCTCTACACCTTC.

This clonotype has at least ten counts. This beta chain was picked up by a library intended for alpha chains and is off target, so its count carries little meaning. The chain has TRBV24-1 and TRBJ2-1; 7 bases line up with TRBD2. The CDR3 extends over 17 amino acids. Germline loops: CDR1 KGHDR, CDR2 SFDVKD. Trimming took 3 bases from V and 7 from J; bases not matched to a gene: 14. The CDR3 DNA reads TGTGCCACCAGTGATACTCGGACACTCGGGGGGATAAATGAGCAGTTCTTC. Translated: CATSDTRTLGGINEQFF.

This clonotype was seen at least ten times. A library made for alpha chains picked up this beta chain off target, so its size means little. The gene calls are TRBV27 and TRBJ1-1, with D maybe TRBD1 (5 bases). The ends were cut back, 3 bases at V and 4 bases at J, with 15 bases in the middle. CDR3 size: 15 residues. CDR1 is MNHEY, CDR2 SMNVEV, per germline (reference sequence). The CDR3 here is CASSFSGQGSTEAFF. CDR3 in DNA: TGTGCCAGCAGTTTCTCCGGGCAGGGCAGCACTGAAGCTTTCTTT.

Many counts were recorded for this clonotype. The library was prepared for alpha chains; this beta chain is a stray read, so its frequency means little. The chain joins TRBV2 to TRBJ1-6; the D gene is possibly TRBD1 (6 bases). Germline V CDR1 and CDR2: SNHLY, FYNNEI. CDR3 size: 15 residues. V was cut by 4 bases and J by 7 bases, with 14 bases left in between. The DNA for the CDR3 is TGTGCCAGCAGTGGAGGGGGGGGAGTCAATTCACCCCTCCACTTT. Its protein is CASSGGGGVNSPLHF.

Ten or more counts support this clonotype. A library made for alpha chains picked up this beta chain off target, so its size means little. J is TRBJ1-1 and V is TRBV20-1; TRBD1 might be the D (5 bases). V dropped 6 bases and J dropped 7 bases, with 12 bases sitting between them. CDR3 length equals 11 residues. Germline CDR1 and CDR2: DFQATT and SNEGSKA (reference sequence). The CDR3 DNA is TGCAGTGCCACGGACAAGATTGAAGCTTTCTTT. Translation gives CSATDKIEAFF.

In the case of this clonotype: This beta chain was picked up by a library intended for alpha chains and is off target, so its count carries little meaning. The DNA of the CDR3 is TGCAGCGTTTGGGTCCAGACAGATACGCAGTATTTT. Amino acid sequence: CSVWVQTDTQYF. The chain joins TRBV29-1 to TRBJ2-3; no reliable D call. The CDR3 sequence is 12 residues long. Germline CDR1 reads SQVTM; CDR2 reads ANQGSEA. Trimming took 5 bases from V and 3 from J, leaving 9 bases between them.

This clonotype was recorded at least ten times. This beta chain was picked up by a library intended for alpha chains and is off target, so its count carries little meaning. The rearrangement uses TRBV28 and TRBJ2-7; 9 nucleotides agree with TRBD1. J was trimmed by 6 bases and V by 3 bases; bases with no gene match: 9. Germline V gene data show CDR1 as MDHEN and CDR2 as SYDVKM. The CDR3 length is 15 residues. The CDR3 nucleotides read TGTGCCAGCAGTTTCACCGGGACAGGGTTGGGCGAGCAGTACTTC. Translation: CASSFTGTGLGEQYF. Full variable domain (rest looked up from reference TRBV28 and TRBJ2-7): DVKVTQSSRYLVKRTGEKVFLECVQDMDHENMFWYRQDPGLGLRLIYFSYDVKMKEKGDIPEGYSVSREKKERFSLILESASTNQTSMYLCASSFTGTGLGEQYFGPGTRLTVT.

To note about this clonotype: A much larger clone lies one base from this, so it may be a read error. The size of this beta chain means little, since it is a stray read in a library made for alpha chains. V usage is TRBV7-2 and J usage is TRBJ2-4; D remains unclear. Trimming stripped 4 bases from V and 6 bases from J, with 16 bases between. The CDR3 contains 15 residues. Germline CDR1 reads SGHTA; CDR2 reads FQGNSA. The CDR3 nucleotides are TGTGCCAGCAGCTCAGTGCCTCAGATGGGAAACATTCAGTACTTC. The encoded protein is CASSSVPQMGNIQYF.

In this sample, this clonotype turned up many times. The size of this beta chain means little, since it is a stray read in a library made for alpha chains. The chain couples TRBV5-1 to TRBJ1-1; 7 bases are shared with TRBD1. This CDR3 region has 14 residues. Trimming removed 4 bases from V and 3 bases from J; junction bases left unmatched: 6. Germline V CDR1 and CDR2: SGHRS, YFSETQ. The CDR3 reads CASSQGTVYTEAFF. CDR3 coding DNA: TGCGCCAGCAGCCAAGGGACAGTTTACACTGAAGCTTTCTTT.

This clonotype occurred many times. This beta chain is an off-target read within a library intended for alpha chains, so its frequency means little. V is TRBV29-1 and J is TRBJ1-5; no clear D. From germline, CDR1 is SQVTM and CDR2 ANQGSEA. The CDR3 is made up of 13 amino acids. Trimming removed 4 bases at V and 0 bases at J, with 7 bases between. CDR3 bases: TGCAGCGTTGGTGGATATAGCAATCAGCCCCAGCATTTT. It is translated as CSVGGYSNQPQHF. Based on the CDR3 plus reference TRBV29-1 and TRBJ1-5, the full variable domain is SAVISQKPSRDICQRGTSLTIQCQVDSQVTMMFWYRQQPGQSLTLIATANQGSEATYESGFVIDKFPISRPNLTFSTLTVSNMSPEDSSIYLCSVGGYSNQPQHFGDGTRLSIL.

This clonotype is categorized as medium-sized. This beta chain represents an off-target read in a library built for alpha chains; its size is of limited meaning. The rearrangement joins TRBV12-3 or TRBV12-4 to TRBJ1-1, with D tentatively TRBD1 (6 bases). The CDR3 sequence is 12 residues long. The V end lost 6 bases, the J end lost 8 bases, and 13 bases lay between the germline ends. The CDR3 here is CASRFGQSEAFF. In DNA form, the CDR3 reads TGTGCCAGCAGGTTCGGACAGTCGGAAGCTTTCTTT.

This clonotype was seen a few times. One junction end does not reproduce the germline sequence, and a read error may be involved. The size of this beta chain means little, since it is a stray read in a library made for alpha chains. The genes are TRBV20-1 and TRBJ1-2; D remains ambiguous. CDR3 size: 10 residues. CDR1 DFQATT and CDR2 SNEGSKA come from the germline V gene (reference sequence). The CDR3 loop reads CGLAAYGYTF. CDR3 nucleotides: TGTGGGTTGGCGGCCTATGGCTACACCTTC.